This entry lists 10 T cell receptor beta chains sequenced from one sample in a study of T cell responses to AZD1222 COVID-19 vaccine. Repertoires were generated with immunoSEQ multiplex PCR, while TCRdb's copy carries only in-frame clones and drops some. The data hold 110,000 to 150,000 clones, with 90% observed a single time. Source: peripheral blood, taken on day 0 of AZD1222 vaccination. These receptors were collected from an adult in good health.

CDR3 nucleotide sequence: TGTGCCAGCAGCGTACCGGGACAGGGGGCGCAGGTCGTCCTGACTTTC. It translates to CASSVPGQGAQVVLTF. The rearrangement uses TRBV4-2 and TRBJ2-6; 12 bases line up with TRBD1. This CDR3 has 16 residues. V was pared by 5 bases and J by 12 bases, with 11 bases of the junction left unmatched. From germline, CDR1 is LGHNA and CDR2 YNFKEQ.

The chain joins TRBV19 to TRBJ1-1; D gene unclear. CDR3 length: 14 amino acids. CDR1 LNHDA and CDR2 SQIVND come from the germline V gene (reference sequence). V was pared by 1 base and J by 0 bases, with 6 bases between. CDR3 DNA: TGTGCCAGTAGTATAGTCCGAATGAACACTGAAGCTTTCTTT. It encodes CASSIVRMNTEAFF. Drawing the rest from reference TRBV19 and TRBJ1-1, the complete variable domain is DGGITQSPKYLFRKEGQNVTLSCEQNLNHDAMYWYRQDPGQGLRLIYYSQIVNDFQKGDIAEGYSVSREKKESFPLTVTSAQKNPTAFYLCASSIVRMNTEAFFGQGTRLTVV.

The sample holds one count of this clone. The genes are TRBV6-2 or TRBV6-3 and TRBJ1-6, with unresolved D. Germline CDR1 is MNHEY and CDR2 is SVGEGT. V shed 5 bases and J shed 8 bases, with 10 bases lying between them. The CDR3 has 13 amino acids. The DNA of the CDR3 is TGTGCCAGCAGTCAACGGTCGGATTCACCCCTCCACTTT. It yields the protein CASSQRSDSPLHF.

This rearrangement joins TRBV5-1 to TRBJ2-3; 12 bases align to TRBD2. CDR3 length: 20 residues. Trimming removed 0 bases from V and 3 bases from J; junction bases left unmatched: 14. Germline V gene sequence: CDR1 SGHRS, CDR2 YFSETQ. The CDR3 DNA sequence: TGCGCCAGCAGCTTGGGGTCGGCCGGGCTGACTAGCGGGAGAACAGATACGCAGTATTTT. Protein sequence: CASSLGSAGLTSGRTDTQYF.

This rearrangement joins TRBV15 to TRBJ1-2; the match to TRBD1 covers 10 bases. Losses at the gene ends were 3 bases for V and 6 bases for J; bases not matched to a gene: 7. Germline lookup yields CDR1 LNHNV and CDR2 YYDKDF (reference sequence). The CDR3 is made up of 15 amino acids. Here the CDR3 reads CATSSDRGPGDGYTF. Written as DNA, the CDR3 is TGTGCCACCAGCAGCGACAGGGGGCCGGGCGATGGCTACACCTTC.

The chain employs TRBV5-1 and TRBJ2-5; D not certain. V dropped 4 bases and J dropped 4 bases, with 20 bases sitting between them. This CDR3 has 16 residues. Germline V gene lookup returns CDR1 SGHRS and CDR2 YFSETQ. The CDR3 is CASSLFPGPEGETQYF. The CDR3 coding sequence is TGCGCCAGCAGCCTCTTCCCGGGCCCCGAAGGAGAGACCCAGTACTTC. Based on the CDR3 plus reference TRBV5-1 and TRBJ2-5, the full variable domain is KAGVTQTPRYLIKTRGQQVTLSCSPISGHRSVSWYQQTPGQGLQFLFEYFSETQRNKGNFPGRFSGRQFSNSRSEMNVSTLELGDSALYLCASSLFPGPEGETQYFGPGTRLLVL.

CDR3 coding DNA: TGTGCCAGTAGTACCCTCAGGGGGCGCACAGATACGCAGTATTTT. Amino acid sequence: CASSTLRGRTDTQYF. The chain couples TRBV19 to TRBJ2-3, with 8 bases matching TRBD1. Germline values: CDR1 LNHDA, CDR2 SQIVND (reference sequence). After removal of 4 bases from V and 1 base from J, the junction contained 4 bases not matched to a gene. CDR3 length equals 15 residues.

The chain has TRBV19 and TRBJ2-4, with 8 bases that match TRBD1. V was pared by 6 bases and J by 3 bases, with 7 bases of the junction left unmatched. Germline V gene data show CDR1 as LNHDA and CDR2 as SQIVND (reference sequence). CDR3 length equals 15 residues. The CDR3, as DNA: TGTGCCAGTAGCGGACAGGGTGCCGGCAAAAACATTCAGTACTTC. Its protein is CASSGQGAGKNIQYF.

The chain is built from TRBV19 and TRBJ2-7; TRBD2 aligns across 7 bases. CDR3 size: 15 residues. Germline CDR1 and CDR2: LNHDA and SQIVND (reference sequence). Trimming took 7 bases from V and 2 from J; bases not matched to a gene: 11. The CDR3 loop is CASTPMGGGTYEQYF. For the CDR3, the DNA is TGTGCCAGTACCCCCATGGGGGGGGGTACCTACGAGCAGTACTTC.

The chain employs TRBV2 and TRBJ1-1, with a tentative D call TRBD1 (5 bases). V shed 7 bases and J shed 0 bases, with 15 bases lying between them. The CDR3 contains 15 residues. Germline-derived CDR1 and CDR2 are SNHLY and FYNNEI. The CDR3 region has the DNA TGTGCCAGCAATAAGGCAGGGCGCATGAACACTGAAGCTTTCTTT. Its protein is CASNKAGRMNTEAFF.